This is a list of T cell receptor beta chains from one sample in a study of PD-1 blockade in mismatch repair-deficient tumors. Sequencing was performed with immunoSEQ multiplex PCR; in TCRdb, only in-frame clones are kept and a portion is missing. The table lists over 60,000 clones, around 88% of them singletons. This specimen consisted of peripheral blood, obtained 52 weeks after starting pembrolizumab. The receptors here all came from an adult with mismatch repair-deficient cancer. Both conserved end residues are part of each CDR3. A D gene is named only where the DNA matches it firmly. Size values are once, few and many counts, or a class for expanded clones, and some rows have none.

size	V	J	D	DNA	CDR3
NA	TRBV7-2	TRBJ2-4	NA	TGTGCCAGCAGCTTAGACCTAAACATTCAGTACTTC	CASSLDLNIQYF
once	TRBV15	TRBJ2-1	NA	TGTGCCACCAGCAGAGGGGAAGACCCGAACAATGAGCAGTTCTTC	CATSRGEDPNNEQFF
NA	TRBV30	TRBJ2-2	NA	TGTGCCTGGTGCCATGGGGAGGAGGCAGGGGAGCTGTTTTTT	CAWCHGEEAGELFF
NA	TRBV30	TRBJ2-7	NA	TGTGCCTGGAGCTCCCGATGGGGGACTGACACCTACGAGCAGTACTTC	CAWSSRWGTDTYEQYF
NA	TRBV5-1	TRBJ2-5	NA	TGCGCCAGCAGCTTGGGTATCGGACCCCAAGAGACCCAGTACTTC	CASSLGIGPQETQYF
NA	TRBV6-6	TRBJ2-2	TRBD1	TGTGCCAGCCACCTAGTGGGGACAGACACCGGGGAGCTGTTTTTT	CASHLVGTDTGELFF
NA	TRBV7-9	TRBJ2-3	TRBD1	TGTGCCAGCAGGACAGGGGGAGGGTCAGATACGCAGTATTTT	CASRTGGGSDTQYF
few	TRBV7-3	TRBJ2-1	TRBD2	TGTGCCAGCAGCTTATTAGCGGGAGGGCCAAATGAGCAGTTCTTC	CASSLLAGGPNEQFF
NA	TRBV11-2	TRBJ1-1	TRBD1	TGTGCCAGCAGCGCGGGACAGGAGAACACTGAAGCTTTCTTT	CASSAGQENTEAFF
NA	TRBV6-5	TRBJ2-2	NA	TGTGCCAGCAGTAATAGCGGGGAGCTGTTTTTT	CASSNSGELFF